This TCR beta chain was captured by sequencing in a study of cytomegalovirus exposure and HLA in healthy donors. Overall study findings and caveats: Cytomegalovirus status, reportedly, was diagnosed with high specificity and sensitivity by the classifier.

Trimming stripped 7 bases from V and 10 bases from J, with 14 bases between. This CDR3 spans 13 amino acids. Germline loops: CDR1 WNHNN, CDR2 SYGVQD (reference sequence). 60 Vbeta and 13 Jbeta primers were used in PCR. Assay: immunoSEQ multiplex PCR; the TCRdb copy retains only in-frame clones and omits some. The sample records 130,000 or so clones, roughly 70% being singletons. In this sample, this clone turned up a few times. Its matching antigen is unknown. V usage is TRBV10-1 and J usage is TRBJ1-6, with a weak D call TRBD1 (5 bases). What was sequenced was PBMCs. This clonotype originated in a woman in her forties in good health and CMV-seropositive. The CDR3 region is CASNPTDWSPLHF. CDR3 coding DNA: TGCGCCAGCAACCCGACAGATTGGTCACCCCTCCACTTT.